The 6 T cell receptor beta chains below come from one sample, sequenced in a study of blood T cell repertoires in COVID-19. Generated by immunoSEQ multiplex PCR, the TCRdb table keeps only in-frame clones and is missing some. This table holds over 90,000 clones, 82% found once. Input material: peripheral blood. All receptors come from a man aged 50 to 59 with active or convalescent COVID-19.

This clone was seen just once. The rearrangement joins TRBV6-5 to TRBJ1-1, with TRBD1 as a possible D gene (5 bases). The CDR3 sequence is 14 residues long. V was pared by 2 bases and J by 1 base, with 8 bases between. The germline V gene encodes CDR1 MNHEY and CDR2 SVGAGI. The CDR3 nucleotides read TGTGCCAGCAGTTACGACCAGGGGAACACTGAAGCTTTCTTT. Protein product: CASSYDQGNTEAFF.

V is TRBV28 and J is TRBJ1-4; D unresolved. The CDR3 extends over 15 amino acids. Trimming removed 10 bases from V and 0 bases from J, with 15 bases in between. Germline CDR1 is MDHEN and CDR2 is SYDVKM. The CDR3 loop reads CATRSGRPTNEKLFF. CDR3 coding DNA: TGTGCCACCAGGTCGGGGAGACCAACTAATGAAAAACTGTTTTTT.

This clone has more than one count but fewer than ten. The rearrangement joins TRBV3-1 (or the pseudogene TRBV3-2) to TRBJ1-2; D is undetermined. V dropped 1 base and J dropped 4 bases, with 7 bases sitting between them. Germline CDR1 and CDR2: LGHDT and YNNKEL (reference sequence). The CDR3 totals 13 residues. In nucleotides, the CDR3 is TGTGCCAGCAGCCAAGGGTACTTCTATGGCTACACCTTC. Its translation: CASSQGYFYGYTF.

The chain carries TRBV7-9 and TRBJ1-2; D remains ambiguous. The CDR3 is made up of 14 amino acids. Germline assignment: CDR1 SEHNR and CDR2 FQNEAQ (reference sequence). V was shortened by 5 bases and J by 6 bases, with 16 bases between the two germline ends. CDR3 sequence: CASSEMGVSNGYTF. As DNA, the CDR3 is TGTGCCAGCAGCGAAATGGGCGTCAGCAATGGCTACACCTTC.

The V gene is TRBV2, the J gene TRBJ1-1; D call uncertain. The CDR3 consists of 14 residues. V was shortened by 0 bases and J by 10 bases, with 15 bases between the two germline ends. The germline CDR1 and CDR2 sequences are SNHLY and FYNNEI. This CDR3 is CASSEALGSSSAFF. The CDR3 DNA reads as TGTGCCAGCAGTGAAGCGCTTGGCAGTTCATCAGCTTTCTTT.

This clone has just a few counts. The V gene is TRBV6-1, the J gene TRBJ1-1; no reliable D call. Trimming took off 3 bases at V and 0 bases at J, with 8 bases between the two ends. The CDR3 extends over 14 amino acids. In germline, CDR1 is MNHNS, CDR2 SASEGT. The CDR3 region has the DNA TGTGCCAGCAGTGACGGGGTAATGAACACTGAAGCTTTCTTT. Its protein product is CASSDGVMNTEAFF.